These T cell receptor beta chains were read from a single sample in a study of long-term antiretroviral therapy in people with HIV. Here immunoSEQ multiplex PCR was the method, and the copy in TCRdb shows in-frame clones only, minus some. The repertoire includes over 15,000 clones, more than 75% of them detected once, and roughly a tenth sits in the top ten. Sequenced here: unsorted PBMCs, sampled 0.5 years after starting antiretroviral therapy. These receptors were collected from a man between 40 and 49 years old with HIV. Both conserved end residues are part of each CDR3. The order of the fields is J gene, D gene, clone size, V gene, CDR3 protein, CDR3 DNA. A D gene is named only where the DNA matches it firmly. The size field is filled for only some rows; it gives once, few, many or a size class.

j_gene: TRBJ2-1
d_gene: TRBD1
abundance: few
v_gene: TRBV11-3
CDR3aa: CASSDTGQEVPFF
CDR3nt: TGTGCCAGCAGCGATACCGGACAGGAGGTTCCGTTCTTC

j_gene: TRBJ2-5
d_gene: -
abundance: few
v_gene: TRBV15
CDR3aa: CALGGETQYF
CDR3nt: TGTGCCCTGGGCGGAGAGACCCAGTACTTC

j_gene: TRBJ1-1
d_gene: -
abundance: -
v_gene: TRBV29-1
CDR3aa: CSGATVGTEAFF
CDR3nt: TGCAGCGGTGCGACAGTGGGCACTGAAGCTTTCTTT

j_gene: TRBJ2-5
d_gene: -
abundance: few
v_gene: TRBV11-2
CDR3aa: CASTRARLETQYF
CDR3nt: TGTGCCAGCACCAGGGCTCGGTTGGAGACCCAGTACTTC

j_gene: TRBJ2-5
d_gene: -
abundance: -
v_gene: TRBV6-1
CDR3aa: CASSEGGPKETQYF
CDR3nt: TGTGCCAGCAGTGAAGGTGGACCCAAAGAGACCCAGTACTTC

j_gene: TRBJ2-5
d_gene: TRBD2
abundance: -
v_gene: TRBV7-2
CDR3aa: CASSPGTSDSKKTQYF
CDR3nt: TGTGCCAGCAGCCCAGGGACTAGCGATTCGAAAAAGACCCAGTACTTC

j_gene: TRBJ2-1
d_gene: -
abundance: -
v_gene: TRBV12-5
CDR3aa: CASGLVPPNGINEQFF
CDR3nt: TGTGCTAGTGGTTTGGTCCCCCCAAACGGAATCAATGAGCAGTTCTTC

j_gene: TRBJ1-2
d_gene: -
abundance: -
v_gene: TRBV9
CDR3aa: CASSVGTVYGYTF
CDR3nt: TGTGCCAGCAGCGTAGGGACAGTCTATGGCTACACCTTC

j_gene: TRBJ2-5
d_gene: -
abundance: -
v_gene: TRBV2
CDR3aa: CAILRETQYF
CDR3nt: TGTGCCATCCTTAGGGAGACCCAGTACTTC

j_gene: TRBJ1-2
d_gene: -
abundance: few
v_gene: TRBV28
CDR3aa: CASSPRLYGYTF
CDR3nt: TGTGCCAGCAGTCCCAGACTATATGGCTACACCTTC

j_gene: TRBJ2-3
d_gene: -
abundance: once
v_gene: TRBV28
CDR3aa: CASSGPARPQYF
CDR3nt: TGTGCCAGCAGCGGACCAGCACGCCCGCAGTATTTT

j_gene: TRBJ2-2
d_gene: TRBD2
abundance: -
v_gene: TRBV10-1
CDR3aa: CASSVTSEEGTGELFF
CDR3nt: TGCGCCAGCAGTGTGACTAGCGAGGAGGGCACCGGGGAGCTGTTTTTT

j_gene: TRBJ1-2
d_gene: -
abundance: -
v_gene: TRBV13
CDR3aa: CASSLTGFNYGYTF
CDR3nt: TGTGCCAGCAGCCTAACAGGGTTTAACTATGGCTACACCTTC

j_gene: TRBJ2-5
d_gene: -
abundance: -
v_gene: TRBV7-9
CDR3aa: CASSGGTAGTQYF
CDR3nt: TGTGCCAGCAGCGGAGGGACCGCGGGGACCCAGTACTTC

j_gene: TRBJ2-7
d_gene: TRBD1
abundance: -
v_gene: TRBV19
CDR3aa: CASSLGQGTEQYF
CDR3nt: TGTGCCAGTTCTCTGGGACAGGGGACCGAGCAGTACTTC

j_gene: TRBJ2-7
d_gene: -
abundance: -
v_gene: TRBV5-4
CDR3aa: CASSLESGFSYEQYF
CDR3nt: TGTGCCAGCAGCCTGGAGTCGGGGTTCTCCTACGAGCAGTACTTC

j_gene: TRBJ2-5
d_gene: -
abundance: -
v_gene: TRBV27
CDR3aa: CASSLGAGTQYF
CDR3nt: TGTGCCAGCAGTTTAGGGGCCGGGACCCAGTACTTC

j_gene: TRBJ2-5
d_gene: TRBD2
abundance: -
v_gene: TRBV2
CDR3aa: CASTGLVARSGETQYF
CDR3nt: TGTGCCAGCACAGGACTAGTGGCCCGCAGTGGAGAGACCCAGTACTTC

j_gene: TRBJ2-3
d_gene: -
abundance: -
v_gene: TRBV28
CDR3aa: CASREDGITDTQYF
CDR3nt: TGTGCCAGCAGGGAGGACGGGATCACAGATACGCAGTATTTT

j_gene: TRBJ2-3
d_gene: TRBD2
abundance: -
v_gene: TRBV7-3
CDR3aa: CASSHWGGSTDTQYF
CDR3nt: TGTGCCAGCAGTCACTGGGGGGGAAGCACAGATACGCAGTATTTT

j_gene: TRBJ2-7
d_gene: -
abundance: -
v_gene: TRBV4-1
CDR3aa: CASSQMDGDSYEQYF
CDR3nt: TGCGCCAGCAGTCAAATGGACGGAGACTCCTACGAGCAGTACTTC

j_gene: TRBJ1-5
d_gene: -
abundance: -
v_gene: TRBV10-2
CDR3aa: CASSDPSEPQHF
CDR3nt: TGCGCCAGCAGTGACCCTAGTGAGCCCCAGCATTTT

j_gene: TRBJ2-3
d_gene: TRBD2
abundance: -
v_gene: TRBV13
CDR3aa: CASSFTLPLASGGHSTDTQYF
CDR3nt: TGTGCCAGCAGCTTCACCCTCCCGTTGGCTAGCGGGGGGCACTCCACAGATACGCAGTATTTT

j_gene: TRBJ1-2
d_gene: -
abundance: -
v_gene: TRBV4-1
CDR3aa: CASSQGNFPFGYTF
CDR3nt: TGCGCCAGCAGCCAAGGAAATTTTCCCTTTGGCTACACCTTC

j_gene: TRBJ2-7
d_gene: TRBD2
abundance: -
v_gene: TRBV18
CDR3aa: CASSPPASGYEQYF
CDR3nt: TGTGCCAGCTCACCACCGGCTAGCGGATACGAGCAGTACTTC

j_gene: TRBJ2-2
d_gene: -
abundance: -
v_gene: TRBV12-5
CDR3aa: CASGERSTGELFF
CDR3nt: TGTGCTAGTGGGGAACGTTCCACCGGGGAGCTGTTTTTT

j_gene: TRBJ1-4
d_gene: -
abundance: -
v_gene: TRBV25-1
CDR3aa: CASSDPGLRPEKLFF
CDR3nt: TGTGCCAGCAGTGATCCGGGACTCCGTCCTGAAAAACTGTTTTTT

j_gene: TRBJ1-5
d_gene: TRBD1
abundance: -
v_gene: TRBV25-1
CDR3aa: CASSETTGGDQPQHF
CDR3nt: TGTGCCAGCAGTGAGACGACAGGGGGGGATCAGCCCCAGCATTTT

j_gene: TRBJ2-7
d_gene: -
abundance: -
v_gene: TRBV19
CDR3aa: CASRPRVGEQYF
CDR3nt: TGTGCCAGTAGGCCCCGGGTAGGGGAGCAGTACTTC

j_gene: TRBJ2-7
d_gene: -
abundance: -
v_gene: TRBV7-2
CDR3aa: CASSPSWGAGEQYF
CDR3nt: TGTGCCAGCAGCCCCTCATGGGGGGCGGGGGAGCAGTACTTC

j_gene: TRBJ1-1
d_gene: TRBD1
abundance: -
v_gene: TRBV27
CDR3aa: CASSLEPGQGCLF
CDR3nt: TGTGCCAGCAGTTTAGAACCGGGACAGGGGTGTCTCTTT

j_gene: TRBJ2-7
d_gene: TRBD2
abundance: -
v_gene: TRBV9
CDR3aa: CASSVEVAGVAEQYF
CDR3nt: TGTGCCAGCAGCGTAGAGGTAGCGGGAGTTGCCGAGCAGTACTTC

j_gene: TRBJ2-2
d_gene: -
abundance: once
v_gene: TRBV11-3
CDR3aa: CASRTPPGELFF
CDR3nt: TGTGCCAGCAGGACCCCACCCGGGGAGCTGTTTTTT

j_gene: TRBJ2-7
d_gene: -
abundance: -
v_gene: TRBV19
CDR3aa: CASSPFLGSDEQYF
CDR3nt: TGTGCCAGTAGTCCCTTTTTGGGATCCGACGAGCAGTACTTC

j_gene: TRBJ2-2
d_gene: -
abundance: -
v_gene: TRBV6-4
CDR3aa: CASSDTQGSDTGELFF
CDR3nt: TGTGCCAGCAGTGACACCCAGGGGTCCGACACCGGGGAGCTGTTTTTT

j_gene: TRBJ2-5
d_gene: TRBD2
abundance: -
v_gene: TRBV7-7
CDR3aa: CASSLGRGVQETQYF
CDR3nt: TGTGCCAGCAGCTTAGGGCGGGGGGTACAAGAGACCCAGTACTTC

j_gene: TRBJ2-7
d_gene: -
abundance: -
v_gene: TRBV7-8
CDR3aa: CASSFTVYEQYF
CDR3nt: TGTGCCAGCAGCTTTACAGTGTACGAGCAGTACTTC

j_gene: TRBJ2-2
d_gene: TRBD2
abundance: -
v_gene: TRBV5-6
CDR3aa: CASSLAPYELAGADGELFF
CDR3nt: TGTGCCAGCAGCTTGGCTCCCTATGAGCTAGCGGGAGCCGACGGGGAGCTGTTTTTT

j_gene: TRBJ2-2
d_gene: -
abundance: -
v_gene: TRBV15
CDR3aa: CATAEGGNTGELFF
CDR3nt: TGTGCCACCGCCGAGGGGGGGAACACCGGGGAGCTGTTTTTT

j_gene: TRBJ2-3
d_gene: -
abundance: -
v_gene: TRBV6-4
CDR3aa: CASSESKTTDTQYF
CDR3nt: TGTGCCAGCAGTGAGTCGAAGACCACAGATACGCAGTATTTT

j_gene: TRBJ1-2
d_gene: -
abundance: -
v_gene: TRBV28
CDR3aa: CASTQQGLVMSGYTF
CDR3nt: TGTGCCAGCACGCAACAGGGTTTAGTGATGTCTGGCTACACCTTC

j_gene: TRBJ1-4
d_gene: -
abundance: -
v_gene: TRBV5-5
CDR3aa: CASSQEGTRTNEKLFF
CDR3nt: TGTGCCAGCAGCCAGGAGGGGACACGAACTAATGAAAAACTGTTTTTT

j_gene: TRBJ2-2
d_gene: -
abundance: -
v_gene: TRBV4-1
CDR3aa: CASSQGTGELFF
CDR3nt: TGCGCCAGCAGCCAAGGCACCGGGGAGCTGTTTTTT

j_gene: TRBJ2-7
d_gene: TRBD1
abundance: -
v_gene: TRBV23-1
CDR3aa: CASSQFWDRDSSYEQYF
CDR3nt: TGCGCCAGCAGTCAATTTTGGGACAGGGACAGCTCCTACGAGCAGTACTTC

j_gene: TRBJ2-3
d_gene: TRBD2
abundance: -
v_gene: TRBV27
CDR3aa: CASSTRGRLSTDTQYF
CDR3nt: TGTGCCAGCAGTACACGCGGGAGACTTAGCACAGATACGCAGTATTTT

j_gene: TRBJ1-1
d_gene: TRBD1
abundance: -
v_gene: TRBV18
CDR3aa: CASSLLQGEAFF
CDR3nt: TGTGCCAGCTCACTCTTACAGGGGGAAGCTTTCTTT

j_gene: TRBJ1-1
d_gene: -
abundance: -
v_gene: TRBV9
CDR3aa: CASSVDTTMNTEAFF
CDR3nt: TGTGCCAGCAGCGTAGATACTACGATGAACACTGAAGCTTTCTTT

j_gene: TRBJ2-7
d_gene: TRBD1
abundance: few
v_gene: TRBV2
CDR3aa: CASSATGTGGNEQYF
CDR3nt: TGTGCCAGCAGTGCAACTGGGACAGGGGGCAACGAGCAGTACTTC

j_gene: TRBJ1-3
d_gene: -
abundance: -
v_gene: TRBV12-5
CDR3aa: CASGWDLAISGNTIYF
CDR3nt: TGTGCTAGTGGTTGGGACCTGGCCATCTCTGGAAACACCATATATTTT